Below are 11 T cell receptor beta chains sequenced from a single sample in a study of blood T cell repertoires in COVID-19. Libraries were prepared by immunoSEQ multiplex PCR; TCRdb keeps only in-frame clonotypes and omits some of them. This sample has 150,000 or so clones, with 70% to 90% found just once. Sequencing was done on a sample of peripheral blood. Source of these receptors: a man in his fifties with acute or convalescent COVID-19.

The sample holds many counts of this clone. This chain's CDR3 is CASSPQPSGFYGYTF. The CDR3 DNA follows: TGTGCCAGCAGCCCTCAACCTTCAGGGTTCTATGGCTACACCTTC. V usage is TRBV11-2 and J usage is TRBJ1-2, with D perhaps matching TRBD1 (5 bases). This CDR3 is built from 15 residues. CDR1 is SGHAT, CDR2 FQNNGV, per germline. Trimming cost V 5 bases and J 4 bases, with 17 bases left between them.

CDR3 residues: CASSYYGSGSPLHF. DNA for the CDR3: TGTGCCAGCAGTTACTACGGTTCGGGTTCACCCCTCCACTTT. This rearrangement joins TRBV6-6 to TRBJ1-6, with D hard to call. Germline lookup yields CDR1 MNHNY and CDR2 SVGAGI (reference sequence). This CDR3 is built from 14 residues. The V and J ends lost 1 base and 9 bases respectively, with 10 bases between them.

This clone was recorded only once. J is TRBJ2-1 and V is TRBV5-1, with D perhaps matching TRBD2 (5 bases). Trimming pared 0 bases from V and 7 bases from J, leaving 8 bases between. Germline V gives CDR1 SGHRS, CDR2 YFSETQ. The CDR3 has 13 residues. CDR3 DNA: TGCGCCAGCAGCTTGGCCGGGGTGAATGAGCAGTTCTTC. Protein product: CASSLAGVNEQFF.

This chain connects TRBV10-3 to TRBJ2-7, with TRBD2 matching over 12 bases. Germline-derived CDR1 and CDR2 are ENHRY and SYGVKD. V shed 11 bases and J 2 bases; nucleotides not matched to a gene: 7. This CDR3 has 14 amino acids. The CDR3 DNA is TGTGCCGTACGGACTAGCGGGGTGACCTACGAGCAGTACTTC. It translates to CAVRTSGVTYEQYF.

The chain uses TRBV11-3 and TRBJ1-5, with D uncertain. V lost 1 base and J lost 2, with 15 bases in between. The CDR3 spans 17 residues. CDR1 and CDR2 (germline): SGHNT, YENEEA. The CDR3 here is CASSLVPSGLGNQPQHF. The CDR3 nucleotides are TGTGCCAGCAGCTTAGTGCCGTCGGGTTTGGGCAATCAGCCCCAGCATTTT.

The chain combines TRBV7-2 with TRBJ1-6; D unresolved. V shed 1 base and J shed 7 bases, with 5 bases lying between them. This CDR3 is 13 amino acids long. Per the germline V gene, CDR1 is SGHTA and CDR2 is FQGNSA. The CDR3 loop reads CASSLVENSPLHF. The CDR3, as DNA: TGTGCCAGCAGCTTAGTCGAGAATTCACCCCTCCACTTT.

The genes are TRBV7-2 and TRBJ1-2; 7 nucleotides align to TRBD1. This CDR3 spans 14 amino acids. Germline trimming cut 0 bases from V and 4 bases from J; bases unmatched to any gene: 2. Germline V gene sequence: CDR1 SGHTA, CDR2 FQGNSA. The CDR3 protein is CASSLAPGGYGYTF. The CDR3, as DNA: TGTGCCAGCAGCTTAGCGCCAGGGGGCTATGGCTACACCTTC. The full variable domain, completed using reference TRBV7-2 and TRBJ1-2, is GAGVSQSPSNKVTEKGKDVELRCDPISGHTALYWYRQSLGQGLEFLIYFQGNSAPDKSGLPSDRFSAERTGGSVSTLTIQRTQQEDSAVYLCASSLAPGGYGYTFGSGTRLTVV.

This chain connects TRBV2 to TRBJ1-5; 8 bases map to TRBD1. The CDR3 runs to 15 residues. V was clipped by 3 bases and J by 3 bases; unmatched bases: 4. CDR1 is SNHLY and CDR2 is FYNNEI in the germline V gene. The DNA for the CDR3 is TGTGCCAGCAGTGATAGGACAGGGTCCAATCAGCCCCAGCATTTT. Translated, it gives CASSDRTGSNQPQHF.

This clone was seen only once. The CDR3: CASSHHSGGETQYF. The CDR3 DNA reads as TGTGCCAGCAGCCACCATAGCGGGGGAGAGACCCAGTACTTC. The rearrangement joins TRBV3-1 (or the pseudogene TRBV3-2) to TRBJ2-5; 9 bases match TRBD2. V shed 3 bases, J shed 4 bases, and the junction held 3 bases outside the gene matches. The V gene's germline CDR1 is LGHDT and CDR2 YNNKEL (reference sequence). This CDR3 spans 14 amino acids.

The CDR3 loop reads CASSSEGGEATGELFF. In DNA, the CDR3 is TGCGCCAGCAGCTCTGAAGGGGGCGAAGCGACCGGGGAGCTGTTTTTT. The chain uses TRBV4-1 and TRBJ2-2; 7 bases are shared with TRBD1. The germline V gene has CDR1 MGHRA and CDR2 YSYEKL. The V and J ends lost 5 bases and 5 bases, in that order; junction bases with no gene match: 11. This CDR3 comprises 16 residues.

The genes are TRBV21-1 and TRBJ1-1. TRBV21-1 is listed as a pseudogene. The CDR3 has 21 residues. The CDR3 DNA reads as TGTGCCAGCAGCGGACGGGCCCCTACTTTAGGGCCAAATATGGGGAGGACTGAAGCTTTCTTT. Translation: CASSGRAPTLGPNMGRTEAFF.